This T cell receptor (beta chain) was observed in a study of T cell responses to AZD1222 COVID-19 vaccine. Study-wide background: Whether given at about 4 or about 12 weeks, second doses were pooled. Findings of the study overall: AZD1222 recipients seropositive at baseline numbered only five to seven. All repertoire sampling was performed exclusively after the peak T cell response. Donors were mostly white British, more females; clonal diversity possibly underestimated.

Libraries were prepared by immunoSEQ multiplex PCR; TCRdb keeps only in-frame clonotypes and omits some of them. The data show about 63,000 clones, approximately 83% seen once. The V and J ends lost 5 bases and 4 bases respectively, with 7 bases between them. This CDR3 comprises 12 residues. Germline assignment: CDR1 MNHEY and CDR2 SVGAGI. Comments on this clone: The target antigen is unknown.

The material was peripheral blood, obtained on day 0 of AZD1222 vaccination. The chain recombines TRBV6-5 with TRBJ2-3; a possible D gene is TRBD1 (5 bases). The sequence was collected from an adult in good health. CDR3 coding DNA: TGTGCCAGCAGTCCACAGGCAGATACGCAGTATTTT. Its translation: CASSPQADTQYF.